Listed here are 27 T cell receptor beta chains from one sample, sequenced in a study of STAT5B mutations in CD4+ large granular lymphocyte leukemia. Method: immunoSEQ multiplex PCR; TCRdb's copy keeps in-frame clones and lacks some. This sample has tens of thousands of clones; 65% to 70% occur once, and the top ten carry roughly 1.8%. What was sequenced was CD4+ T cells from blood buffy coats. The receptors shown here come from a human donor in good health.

CDR3 region: CASSIGPSTDTQYF. Here the CDR3 DNA reads TGTGCCAGTAGTATAGGGCCTTCCACAGATACGCAGTATTTT. This chain links TRBV19 with TRBJ2-3; D remains ambiguous. Deletions cut 1 base from V and 2 bases from J, with 7 bases between. The CDR3 contains 14 residues. Germline V gives CDR1 LNHDA, CDR2 SQIVND (reference sequence).

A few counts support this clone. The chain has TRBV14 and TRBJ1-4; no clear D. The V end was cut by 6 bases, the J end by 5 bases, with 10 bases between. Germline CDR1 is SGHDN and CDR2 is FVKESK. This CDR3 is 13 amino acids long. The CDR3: CASSLTANEKLFF. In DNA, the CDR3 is TGTGCCAGCAGTCTTACAGCGAATGAAAAACTGTTTTTT.

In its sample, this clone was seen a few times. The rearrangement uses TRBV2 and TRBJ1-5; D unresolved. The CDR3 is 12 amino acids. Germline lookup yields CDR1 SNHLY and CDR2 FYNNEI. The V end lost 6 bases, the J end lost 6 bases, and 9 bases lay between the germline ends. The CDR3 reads CASSPEGQPQHF. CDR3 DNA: TGTGCCAGCAGCCCAGAAGGTCAGCCCCAGCATTTT.

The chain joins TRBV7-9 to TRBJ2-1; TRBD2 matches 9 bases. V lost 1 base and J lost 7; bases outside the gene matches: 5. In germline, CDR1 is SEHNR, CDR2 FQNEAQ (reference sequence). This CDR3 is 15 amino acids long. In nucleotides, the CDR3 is TGTGCCAGCAGCTTAGGGCGGGGGGGCGTAAATGAGCAGTTCTTC. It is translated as CASSLGRGGVNEQFF.

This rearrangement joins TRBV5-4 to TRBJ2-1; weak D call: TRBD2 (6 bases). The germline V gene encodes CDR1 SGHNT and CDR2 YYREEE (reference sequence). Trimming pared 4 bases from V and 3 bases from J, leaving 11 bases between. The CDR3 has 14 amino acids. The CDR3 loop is CASSPSGLYNEQFF. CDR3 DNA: TGTGCCAGCAGCCCCTCGGGACTCTACAATGAGCAGTTCTTC.

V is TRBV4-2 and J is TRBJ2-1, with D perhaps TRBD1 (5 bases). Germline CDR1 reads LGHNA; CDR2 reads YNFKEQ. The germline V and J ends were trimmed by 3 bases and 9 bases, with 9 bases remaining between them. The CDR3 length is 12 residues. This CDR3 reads CASSQLGVEQFF. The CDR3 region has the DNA TGTGCCAGCAGCCAGCTAGGGGTTGAGCAGTTCTTC.

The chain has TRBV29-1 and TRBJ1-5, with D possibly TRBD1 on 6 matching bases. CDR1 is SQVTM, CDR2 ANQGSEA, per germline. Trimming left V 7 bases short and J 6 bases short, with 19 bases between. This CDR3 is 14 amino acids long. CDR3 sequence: CSAKIQGAGQPQHF. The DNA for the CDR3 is TGCAGCGCTAAAATACAGGGTGCGGGTCAGCCCCAGCATTTT.

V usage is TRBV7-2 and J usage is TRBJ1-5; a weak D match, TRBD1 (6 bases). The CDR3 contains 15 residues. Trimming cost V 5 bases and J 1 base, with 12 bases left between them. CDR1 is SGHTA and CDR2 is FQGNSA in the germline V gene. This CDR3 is CASSPRGGSNQPQHF. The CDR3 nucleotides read TGTGCCAGCAGCCCCAGGGGTGGGAGCAATCAGCCCCAGCATTTT.

The CDR3 sequence is CASRQGTSGVVDTQYF. The CDR3 nucleotides read TGCGCCAGCAGACAAGGGACTAGCGGGGTGGTAGATACGCAGTATTTT. V usage is TRBV5-1 and J usage is TRBJ2-3; 13 positions agree with TRBD2. The V gene end was trimmed by 5 bases and the J gene end by 5 bases; junction bases not matched to a gene: 8. Germline V CDR1 and CDR2: SGHRS, YFSETQ. This CDR3 has 16 residues.

The CDR3 bases are TGTGCCAGCACCCGGGACAGGGATTTTGGGGTGACTGAAGCTTTCTTT. It codes for CASTRDRDFGVTEAFF. V is TRBV27 and J is TRBJ1-1; 9 nucleotides match TRBD1. CDR1 is MNHEY and CDR2 is SMNVEV in the germline V gene (reference sequence). Trimming cost V 7 bases and J 5 bases; bases outside gene matches: 14. The CDR3 is made up of 16 amino acids.

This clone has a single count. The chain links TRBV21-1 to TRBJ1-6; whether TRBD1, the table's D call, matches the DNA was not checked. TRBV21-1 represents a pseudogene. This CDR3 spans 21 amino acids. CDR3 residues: CASSKGLARDRGFPIHSPLHF. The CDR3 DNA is TGTGCCAGCAGCAAAGGTTTGGCCCGGGACAGGGGGTTCCCAATTCATTCACCCCTCCACTTT.

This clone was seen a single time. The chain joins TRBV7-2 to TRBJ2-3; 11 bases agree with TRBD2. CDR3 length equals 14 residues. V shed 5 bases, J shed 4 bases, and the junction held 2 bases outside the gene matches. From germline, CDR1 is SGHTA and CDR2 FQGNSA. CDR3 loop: CASSPGLAADTQYF. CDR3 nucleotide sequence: TGTGCCAGCAGCCCGGGACTAGCGGCAGATACGCAGTATTTT. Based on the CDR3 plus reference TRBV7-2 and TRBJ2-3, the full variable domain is GAGVSQSPSNKVTEKGKDVELRCDPISGHTALYWYRQSLGQGLEFLIYFQGNSAPDKSGLPSDRFSAERTGGSVSTLTIQRTQQEDSAVYLCASSPGLAADTQYFGPGTRLTVL.

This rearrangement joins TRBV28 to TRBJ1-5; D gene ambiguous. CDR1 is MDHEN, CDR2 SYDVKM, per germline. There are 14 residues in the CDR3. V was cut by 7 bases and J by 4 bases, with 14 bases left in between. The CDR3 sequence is CASIRQSRNQPQHF. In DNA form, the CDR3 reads TGTGCCAGCATACGTCAGAGCCGTAATCAGCCCCAGCATTTT.

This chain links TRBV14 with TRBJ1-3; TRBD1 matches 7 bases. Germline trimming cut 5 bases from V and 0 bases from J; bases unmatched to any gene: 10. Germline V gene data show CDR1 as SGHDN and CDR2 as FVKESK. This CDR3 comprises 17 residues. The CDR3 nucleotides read TGTGCCAGCAGCGCATACAGGGGATGGGGCTCTGGAAACACCATATATTTT. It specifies CASSAYRGWGSGNTIYF.

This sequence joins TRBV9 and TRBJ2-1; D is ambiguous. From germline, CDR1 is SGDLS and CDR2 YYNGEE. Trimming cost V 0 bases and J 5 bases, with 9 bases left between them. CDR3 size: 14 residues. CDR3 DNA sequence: TGTGCCAGCAGCGTAGATTGGGTGGACAATGAGCAGTTCTTC. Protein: CASSVDWVDNEQFF.

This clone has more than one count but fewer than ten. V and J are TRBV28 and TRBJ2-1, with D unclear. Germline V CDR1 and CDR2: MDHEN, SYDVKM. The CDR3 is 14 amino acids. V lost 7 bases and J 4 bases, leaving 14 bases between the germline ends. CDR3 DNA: TGTGCCAGCACCCCAATGCAGGCTTACAATGAGCAGTTCTTC. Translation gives CASTPMQAYNEQFF. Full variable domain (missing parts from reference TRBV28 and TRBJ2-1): DVKVTQSSRYLVKRTGEKVFLECVQDMDHENMFWYRQDPGLGLRLIYFSYDVKMKEKGDIPEGYSVSREKKERFSLILESASTNQTSMYLCASTPMQAYNEQFFGPGTRLTVL.

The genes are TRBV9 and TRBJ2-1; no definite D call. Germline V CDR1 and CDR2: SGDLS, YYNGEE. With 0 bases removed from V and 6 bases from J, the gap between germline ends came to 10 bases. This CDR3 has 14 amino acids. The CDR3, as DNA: TGTGCCAGCAGCGTAGCTCCAGCGAGCAATGAGCAGTTCTTC. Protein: CASSVAPASNEQFF.

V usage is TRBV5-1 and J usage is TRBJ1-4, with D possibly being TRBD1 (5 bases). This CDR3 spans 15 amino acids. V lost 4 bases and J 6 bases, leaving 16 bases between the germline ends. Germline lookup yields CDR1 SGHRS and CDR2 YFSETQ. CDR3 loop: CASSPEPDIYEKLFF. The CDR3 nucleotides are TGCGCCAGCAGCCCCGAACCGGACATATATGAAAAACTGTTTTTT.

The CDR3 reads CASSLVGGPGSPLHF. The DNA of the CDR3 is TGTGCCAGCAGCTTAGTTGGAGGGCCCGGTTCACCCCTCCACTTT. This chain uses TRBV11-3 with TRBJ1-6; D remains ambiguous. CDR1 and CDR2 from the germline V gene are SGHNT and YENEEA. This CDR3 has 15 residues. Trimming cost V 1 base and J 9 bases, with 13 bases left between them. Full variable domain (rest looked up from reference TRBV11-3 and TRBJ1-6): EAGVVQSPRYKIIEKKQPVAFWCNPISGHNTLYWYLQNLGQGPELLIRYENEEAVDDSQLPKDRFSAERLKGVDSTLKIQPAELGDSAVYLCASSLVGGPGSPLHFGNGTRLTVT.

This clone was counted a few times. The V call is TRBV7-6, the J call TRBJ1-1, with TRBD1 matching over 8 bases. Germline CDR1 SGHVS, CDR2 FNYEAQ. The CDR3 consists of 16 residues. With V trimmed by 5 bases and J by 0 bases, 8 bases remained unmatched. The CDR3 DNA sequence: TGTGCCAGCAGCCCACAGGGGGGTGGCATGAACACTGAAGCTTTCTTT. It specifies CASSPQGGGMNTEAFF.

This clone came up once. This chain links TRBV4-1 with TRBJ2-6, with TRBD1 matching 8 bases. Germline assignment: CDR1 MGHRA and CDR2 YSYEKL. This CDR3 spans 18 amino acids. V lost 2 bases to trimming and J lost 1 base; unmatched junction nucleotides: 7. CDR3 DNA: TGCGCCAGCAGCCAAAACTTCCAGGGGGCATCTGGGGCCAACGTCCTGACTTTC. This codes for CASSQNFQGASGANVLTF.

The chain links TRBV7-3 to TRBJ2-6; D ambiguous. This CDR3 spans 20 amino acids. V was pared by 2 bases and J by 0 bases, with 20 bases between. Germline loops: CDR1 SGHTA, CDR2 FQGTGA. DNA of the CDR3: TGTGCCAGCAGCTTAGCCCCGAATTCCTCGGCTCGCTCTGGGGCCAACGTCCTGACTTTC. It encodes CASSLAPNSSARSGANVLTF. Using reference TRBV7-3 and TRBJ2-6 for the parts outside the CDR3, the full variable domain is GAGVSQTPSNKVTEKGKYVELRCDPISGHTALYWYRQSLGQGPEFLIYFQGTGAADDSGLPNDRFFAVRPEGSVSTLKIQRTERGDSAVYLCASSLAPNSSARSGANVLTFGAGSRLTVL.

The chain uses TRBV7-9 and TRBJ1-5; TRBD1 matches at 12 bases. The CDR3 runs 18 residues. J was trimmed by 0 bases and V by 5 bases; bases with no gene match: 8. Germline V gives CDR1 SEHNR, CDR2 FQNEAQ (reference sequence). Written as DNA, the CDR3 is TGTGCCAGCAGCACCGGGACAGGGGGCGGAGATAGCAATCAGCCCCAGCATTTT. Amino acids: CASSTGTGGGDSNQPQHF.

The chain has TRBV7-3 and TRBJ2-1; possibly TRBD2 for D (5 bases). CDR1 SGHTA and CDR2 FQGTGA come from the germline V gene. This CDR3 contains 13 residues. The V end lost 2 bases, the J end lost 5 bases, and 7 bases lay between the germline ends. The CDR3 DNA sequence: TGTGCCAGCAGCTTATCGGGAAACAATGAGCAGTTCTTC. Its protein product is CASSLSGNNEQFF.

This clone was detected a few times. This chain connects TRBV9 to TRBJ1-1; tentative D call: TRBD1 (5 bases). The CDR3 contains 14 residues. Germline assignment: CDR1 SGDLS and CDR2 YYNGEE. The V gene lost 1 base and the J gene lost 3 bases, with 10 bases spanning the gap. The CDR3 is CASSVRGADTEAFF. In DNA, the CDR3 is TGTGCCAGCAGCGTAAGAGGGGCGGACACTGAAGCTTTCTTT. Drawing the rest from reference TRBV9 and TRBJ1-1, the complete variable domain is DSGVTQTPKHLITATGQRVTLRCSPRSGDLSVYWYQQSLDQGLQFLIQYYNGEERAKGNILERFSAQQFPDLHSELNLSSLELGDSALYFCASSVRGADTEAFFGQGTRLTVV.

The CDR3, as DNA: TGTGCCAGCAGGGAGGGTATACAGGGGGCCTACGAGCAGTACTTC. It yields the protein CASREGIQGAYEQYF. This rearrangement joins TRBV2 to TRBJ2-7; TRBD1 matches at 8 bases. This CDR3 is 15 amino acids long. CDR1 is SNHLY, CDR2 FYNNEI, per germline. Trimming took 6 bases from V and 2 from J; bases not matched to a gene: 9. Full variable domain (rest looked up from reference TRBV2 and TRBJ2-7): EPEVTQTPSHQVTQMGQEVILRCVPISNHLYFYWYRQILGQKVEFLVSFYNNEISEKSEIFDDQFSVERPDGSNFTLKIRSTKLEDSAMYFCASREGIQGAYEQYFGPGTRLTVT.

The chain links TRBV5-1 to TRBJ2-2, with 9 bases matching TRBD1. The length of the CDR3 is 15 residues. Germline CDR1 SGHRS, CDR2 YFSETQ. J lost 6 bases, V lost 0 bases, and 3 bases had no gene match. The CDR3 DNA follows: TGCGCCAGCAGCTTGGAACAGGGGGCCGCCGGGGAGCTGTTTTTT. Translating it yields CASSLEQGAAGELFF.